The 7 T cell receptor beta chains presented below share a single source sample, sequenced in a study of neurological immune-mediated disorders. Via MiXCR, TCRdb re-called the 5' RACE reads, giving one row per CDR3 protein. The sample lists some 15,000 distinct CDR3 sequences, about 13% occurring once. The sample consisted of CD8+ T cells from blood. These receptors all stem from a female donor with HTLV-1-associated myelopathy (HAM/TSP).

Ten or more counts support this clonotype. CDR3 sequence: CASSVGSSYEQYF. The CDR3 DNA sequence: TGTGCCAGCAGCGTGGGGAGCTCCTACGAGCAGTACTTC. J is TRBJ2-7 and V is TRBV9, with TRBD2 as a possible D gene (5 bases). The CDR3 spans 13 residues. Germline CDR1 SGDLS, CDR2 YYNGEE. V gave up 2 bases and J gave up 0 bases, with 6 bases separating them.

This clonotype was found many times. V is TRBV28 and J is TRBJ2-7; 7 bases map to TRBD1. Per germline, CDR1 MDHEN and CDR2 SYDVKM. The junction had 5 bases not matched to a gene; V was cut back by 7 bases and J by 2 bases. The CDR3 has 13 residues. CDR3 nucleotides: TGTGCCAGCAAAGACAGGGCCCCCTACGAGCAGTACTTC. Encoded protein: CASKDRAPYEQYF.

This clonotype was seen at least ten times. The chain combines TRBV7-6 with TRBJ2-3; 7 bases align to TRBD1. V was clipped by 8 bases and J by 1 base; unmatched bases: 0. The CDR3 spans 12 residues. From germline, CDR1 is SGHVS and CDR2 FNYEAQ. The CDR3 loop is CASQGGTDTQYF. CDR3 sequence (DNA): TGTGCCAGCCAGGGGGGCACAGATACGCAGTATTTT.

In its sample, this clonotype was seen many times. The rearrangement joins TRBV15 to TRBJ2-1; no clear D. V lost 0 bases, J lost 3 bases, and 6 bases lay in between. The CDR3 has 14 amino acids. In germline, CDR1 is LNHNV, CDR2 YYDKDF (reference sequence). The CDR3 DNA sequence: TGTGCCACCAGCAGAGAGGGCAACTACAATGAGCAGTTCTTC. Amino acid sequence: CATSREGNYNEQFF. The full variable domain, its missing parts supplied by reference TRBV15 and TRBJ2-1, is DAMVIQNPRYQVTQFGKPVTLSCSQTLNHNVMYWYQQKSSQAPKLLFHYYDKDFNNEADTPDNFQSRRPNTSFCFLDIRSPGLGDTAMYLCATSREGNYNEQFFGPGTRLTVL.

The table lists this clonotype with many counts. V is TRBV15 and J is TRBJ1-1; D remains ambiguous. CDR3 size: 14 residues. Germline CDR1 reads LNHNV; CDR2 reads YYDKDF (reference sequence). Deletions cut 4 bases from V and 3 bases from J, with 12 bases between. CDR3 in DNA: TGTGCCACCAGCAACGGACCTATGGACACTGAAGCTTTCTTT. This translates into CATSNGPMDTEAFF.

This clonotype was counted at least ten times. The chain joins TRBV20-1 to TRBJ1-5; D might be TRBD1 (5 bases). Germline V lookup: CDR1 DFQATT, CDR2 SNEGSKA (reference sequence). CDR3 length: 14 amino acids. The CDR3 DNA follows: TGCTCAACAGGCCGGGCCTATAGCAATCAGCCCCAGCATTTT. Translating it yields CSTGRAYSNQPQHF.

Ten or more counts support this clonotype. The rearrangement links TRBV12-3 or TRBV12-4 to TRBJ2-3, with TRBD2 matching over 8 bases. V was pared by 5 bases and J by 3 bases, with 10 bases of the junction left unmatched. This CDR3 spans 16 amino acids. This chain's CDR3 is CASSTYSGIGTDTQYF. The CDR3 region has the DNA TGTGCCAGCAGTACGTATAGCGGGATAGGTACAGATACGCAGTATTTT.